These T cell receptor beta chains were read from a single sample in a study of T cells in Graves' hyperthyroidism and ophthalmopathy. TCRdb re-called the multiplex PCR reads with MiXCR, one entry per CDR3 protein. The data hold 610,000 or so distinct CDR3 sequences, with around 45% observed a single time. Sample: peripheral blood or thyroid tissue (not recorded which). The origin of the receptors is a woman aged 18-30 years with Graves' hyperthyroidism. Both conserved end residues are part of each CDR3. The D gene is left open where the match is weak. Part of the rows lack a size; the others show once, few, many or a class for expanded clones.

j_call d_call v_call clone_size cdr3_nt cdr3_aa
TRBJ2-2 - TRBV12-3/TRBV12-4 many TGTGCCAGCAGCACGGACGAGACCGGGGAGCTGTTTTTT CASSTDETGELFF
TRBJ1-4 - TRBV4-1 few TGCGCCAGCAGCCTTGGTTTATCGACTAATGAAAAACTGTTTTTT CASSLGLSTNEKLFF
TRBJ1-4 - TRBV6-1 many TGTGCCAGCAGTGACAGGGTCGATGAAAAACTGTTTTTT CASSDRVDEKLFF
TRBJ2-2 - TRBV29-1 many TGCAGCGCCGGACGGGAAGCACCGAACACCGGGGAGCTGTTTTTT CSAGREAPNTGELFF
TRBJ2-7 TRBD1 TRBV4-2 many TGTGCCAGCAGCGCACAGGGACAGCTCTACGAGCAGTACTTC CASSAQGQLYEQYF
TRBJ2-7 TRBD1 TRBV7-8 many TGTGCCAGCAGCCTTGGGACAGGGGGATCCTACGAGCAGTACTTC CASSLGTGGSYEQYF
TRBJ1-1 TRBD1 TRBV18 - TGTGCCAGCTCACCTCCACAGGGGCAGAACACTGAAGCTTTCTTT CASSPPQGQNTEAFF
TRBJ1-5 - TRBV4-3 many TGCGCCAGCAGCCAAGATCGGATTCGCAATCAGCCCCAGCATTTT CASSQDRIRNQPQHF
TRBJ2-7 - TRBV6-2/TRBV6-3 few TGTGCCAGCAGTTCTTCTACCAGCGCCTACGAGCAGTACTTC CASSSSTSAYEQYF
TRBJ2-2 - TRBV6-5 many TGTGCCAGCAGTTACCGGGGTAACACCGGGGAGCTGTTTTTT CASSYRGNTGELFF
TRBJ2-7 - TRBV4-1 - TGTGCCAGCAGCCAAGCTCATGGGACCAACTACGAGCAGTACTTC CASSQAHGTNYEQYF
TRBJ2-6 TRBD1 TRBV9 - TGTGCCAGCAGCTTCCGGGACAGGGGGCTCGCTGGGGCCAACGTCCTGACTTTC CASSFRDRGLAGANVLTF
TRBJ1-1 - TRBV5-4 - TGTGCCAGCAGATGGGAGGGGACGAACACTGAAGCTTTCTTT CASRWEGTNTEAFF
TRBJ1-5 - TRBV2 many TGTGCCAGCAGTGAAGTTCGGGAGAGCAATCAGCCCCAGCATTTT CASSEVRESNQPQHF
TRBJ2-7 - TRBV24-1 once TGTGCCACCAGTGCCTTCGGCAGCTACGAGCAGTACTTC CATSAFGSYEQYF
TRBJ1-2 TRBD1 TRBV2 - TGTGCCACTTCCGGGACAGGGTCGGCCTATGGCTACACCTTC CATSGTGSAYGYTF
TRBJ2-7 TRBD2 TRBV7-9 few TGTGCCAGCAGCCTCGGGACTAGCTTCGAGCAGTACTTC CASSLGTSFEQYF
TRBJ1-4 - TRBV7-6 - TGTGCCAGCGGCTTCGGTCCTAATGAAAAACTGTTTTTT CASGFGPNEKLFF
TRBJ2-3 - TRBV5-6 - TGTGCCAGCAGCTTGGGGTGGGCAGCGTCCACAGATACGCAGTATTTT CASSLGWAASTDTQYF
TRBJ1-5 - TRBV4-1 many TGCGCCAGCAGCCAATCGGTAAACCCGCAGCCCCAGCATTTT CASSQSVNPQPQHF
TRBJ2-7 - TRBV7-3 - TGTGCCAGCAGCTTAAAATGGACGAATGGCTACGAGCAGTACTTC CASSLKWTNGYEQYF